This T cell receptor (beta chain) was captured in a study of cytomegalovirus exposure and HLA in healthy donors. Whole-study context: A subsequent analysis reported that the roughly 120 validation repertoires were produced on the same platform that had also been used for the 666 first-cohort repertoires. Study-level findings and limits: Cytomegalovirus status, reportedly, was diagnosed with high specificity and sensitivity by the classifier.

An approximately 120-subject validation cohort, separate from the roughly 670-subject first cohort, supplied the donors. Sequencing was performed with immunoSEQ multiplex PCR; in TCRdb, only in-frame clones are kept and a portion is missing. This sample has about 98,000 clones, with about 83% found just once. Germline CDR1 reads SGHNT; CDR2 reads YENEEA. CDR3 length: 15 amino acids. J was trimmed by 13 bases and V by 3 bases; bases with no gene match: 11. A note on this clone: Its specificity is unknown.

Sequenced sample: PBMCs. The clonotype comes from a woman aged 25 to 39 in good health and CMV-seronegative. This chain joins TRBV11-3 and TRBJ2-1, with 11 bases identical to TRBD2. CDR3 bases: TGTGCCAGCAGCTTCTCAGGACTAGCGGGTGCACGACAGTTCTTC. This sequence encodes CASSFSGLAGARQFF.